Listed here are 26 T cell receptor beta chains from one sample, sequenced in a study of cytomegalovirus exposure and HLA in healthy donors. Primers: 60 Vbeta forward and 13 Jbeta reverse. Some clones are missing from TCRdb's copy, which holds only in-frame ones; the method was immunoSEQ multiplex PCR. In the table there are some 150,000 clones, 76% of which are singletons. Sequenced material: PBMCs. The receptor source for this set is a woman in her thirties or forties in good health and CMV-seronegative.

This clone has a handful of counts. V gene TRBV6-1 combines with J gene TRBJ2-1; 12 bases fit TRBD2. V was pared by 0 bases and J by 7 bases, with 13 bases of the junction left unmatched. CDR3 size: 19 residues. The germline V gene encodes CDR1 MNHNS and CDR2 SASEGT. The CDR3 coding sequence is TGTGCCAGCAGTGAAGCGACTAGCGGGGGAGTCGCATCTTTGAATGAGCAGTTCTTC. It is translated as CASSEATSGGVASLNEQFF.

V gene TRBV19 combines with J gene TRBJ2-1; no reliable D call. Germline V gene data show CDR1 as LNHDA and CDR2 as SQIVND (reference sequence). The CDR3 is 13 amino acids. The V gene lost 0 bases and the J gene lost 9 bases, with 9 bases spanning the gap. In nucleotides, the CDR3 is TGTGCCAGTAGTATAGAGGGCCCTCCTGAGCAGTTCTTC. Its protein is CASSIEGPPEQFF.

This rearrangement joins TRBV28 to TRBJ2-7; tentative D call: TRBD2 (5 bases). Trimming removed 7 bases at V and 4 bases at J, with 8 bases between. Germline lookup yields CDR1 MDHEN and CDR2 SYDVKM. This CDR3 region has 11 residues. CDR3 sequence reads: CASTSGYEQYF. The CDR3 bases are TGTGCCAGCACGAGCGGTTACGAGCAGTACTTC.

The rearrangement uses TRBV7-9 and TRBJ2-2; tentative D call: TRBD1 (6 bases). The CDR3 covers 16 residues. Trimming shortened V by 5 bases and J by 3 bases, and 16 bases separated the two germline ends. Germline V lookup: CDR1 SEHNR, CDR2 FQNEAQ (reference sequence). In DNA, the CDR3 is TGTGCCAGCAGCCCCCTCCGGGGACACTACACCGGGGAGCTGTTTTTT. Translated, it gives CASSPLRGHYTGELFF.

CDR3 bases: TGTGCCCATACCCGCGAGGCGGGCTATGGCTACACCTTC. It yields the protein CAHTREAGYGYTF. J is TRBJ1-2 and V is TRBV6-1; D not resolved. The CDR3 runs 13 residues. CDR1 is MNHNS and CDR2 is SASEGT in the germline V gene. Trimming took off 11 bases at V and 4 bases at J, with 17 bases between the two ends.

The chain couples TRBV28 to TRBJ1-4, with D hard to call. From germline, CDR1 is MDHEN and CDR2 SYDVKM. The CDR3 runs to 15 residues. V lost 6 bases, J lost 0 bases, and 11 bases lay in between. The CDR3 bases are TGTGCCAGCAGGACTAGGGTTGCAACTAATGAAAAACTGTTTTTT. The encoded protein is CASRTRVATNEKLFF. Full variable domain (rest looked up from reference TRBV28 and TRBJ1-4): DVKVTQSSRYLVKRTGEKVFLECVQDMDHENMFWYRQDPGLGLRLIYFSYDVKMKEKGDIPEGYSVSREKKERFSLILESASTNQTSMYLCASRTRVATNEKLFFGSGTQLSVL.

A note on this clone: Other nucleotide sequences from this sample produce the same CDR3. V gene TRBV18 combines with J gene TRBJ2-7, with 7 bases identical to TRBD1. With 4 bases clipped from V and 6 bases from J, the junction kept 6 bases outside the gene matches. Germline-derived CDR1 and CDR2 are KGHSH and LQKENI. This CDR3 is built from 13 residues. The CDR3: CASSQGTVGEQYF. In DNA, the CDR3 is TGTGCCAGCTCACAAGGGACAGTAGGCGAGCAGTACTTC.

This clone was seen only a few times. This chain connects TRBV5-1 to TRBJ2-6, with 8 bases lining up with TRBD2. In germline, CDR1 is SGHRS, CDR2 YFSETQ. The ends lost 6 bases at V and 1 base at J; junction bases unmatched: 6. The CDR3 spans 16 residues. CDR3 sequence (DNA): TGCGCCAGCAATCGGGGGGGACTTTCTGGGGCCAACGTCCTGACTTTC. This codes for CASNRGGLSGANVLTF.

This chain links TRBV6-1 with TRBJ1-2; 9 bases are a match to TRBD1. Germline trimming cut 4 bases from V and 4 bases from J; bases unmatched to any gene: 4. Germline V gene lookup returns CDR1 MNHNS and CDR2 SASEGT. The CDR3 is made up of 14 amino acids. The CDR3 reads CASSVTGGIYGYTF. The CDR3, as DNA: TGTGCCAGCAGTGTGACAGGGGGAATCTATGGCTACACCTTC.

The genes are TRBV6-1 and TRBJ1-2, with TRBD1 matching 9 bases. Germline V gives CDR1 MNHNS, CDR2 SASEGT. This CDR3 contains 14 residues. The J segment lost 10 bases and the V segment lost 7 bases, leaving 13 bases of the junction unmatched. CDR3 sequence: CASTLTGGAIDYTF. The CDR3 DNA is TGTGCCAGCACCTTAACAGGGGGCGCGATTGACTACACCTTC.

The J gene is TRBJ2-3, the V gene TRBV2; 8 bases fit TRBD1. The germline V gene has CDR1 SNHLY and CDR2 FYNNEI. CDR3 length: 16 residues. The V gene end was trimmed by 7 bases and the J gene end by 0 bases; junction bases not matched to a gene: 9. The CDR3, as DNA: TGTGCCAGCACCTCAACGGGGACAGGCAGCACAGATACGCAGTATTTT. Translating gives CASTSTGTGSTDTQYF.

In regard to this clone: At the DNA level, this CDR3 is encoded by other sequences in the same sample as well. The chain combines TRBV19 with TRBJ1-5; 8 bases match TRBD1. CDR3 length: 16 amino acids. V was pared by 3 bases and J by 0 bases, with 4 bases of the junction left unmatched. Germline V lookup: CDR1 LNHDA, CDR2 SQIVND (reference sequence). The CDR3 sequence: CASSIGQGPSNQPQHF. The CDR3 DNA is TGTGCCAGTAGTATTGGACAGGGCCCTAGCAATCAGCCCCAGCATTTT.

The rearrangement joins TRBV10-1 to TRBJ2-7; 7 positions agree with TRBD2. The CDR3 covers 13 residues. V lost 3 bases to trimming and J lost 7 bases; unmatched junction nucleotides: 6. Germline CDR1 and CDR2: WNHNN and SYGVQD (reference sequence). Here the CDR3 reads CASSDSAGVEQYF. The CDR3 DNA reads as TGCGCCAGCAGTGATTCTGCGGGGGTTGAGCAGTACTTC.

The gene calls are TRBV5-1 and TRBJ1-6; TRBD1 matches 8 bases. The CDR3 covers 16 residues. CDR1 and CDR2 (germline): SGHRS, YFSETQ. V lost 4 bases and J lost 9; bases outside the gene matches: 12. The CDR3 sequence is CASSLDRVGVGSPLHF. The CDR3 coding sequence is TGCGCCAGCAGCCTGGACAGGGTGGGAGTGGGTTCACCCCTCCACTTT.

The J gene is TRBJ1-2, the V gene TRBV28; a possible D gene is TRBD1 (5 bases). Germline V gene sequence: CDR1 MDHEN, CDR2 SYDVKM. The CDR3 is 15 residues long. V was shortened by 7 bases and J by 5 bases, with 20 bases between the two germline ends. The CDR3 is CASTQGSGGGYGYTF. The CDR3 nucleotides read TGTGCCAGCACTCAAGGCTCCGGGGGTGGGTATGGCTACACCTTC.

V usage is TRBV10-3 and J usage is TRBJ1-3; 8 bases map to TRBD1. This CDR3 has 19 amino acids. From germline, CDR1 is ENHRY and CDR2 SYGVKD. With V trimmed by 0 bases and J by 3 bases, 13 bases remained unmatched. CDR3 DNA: TGTGCCATCAGTGAGTCGGGGGACAGGCGCCCCGGACTTGGAAACACCATATATTTT. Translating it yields CAISESGDRRPGLGNTIYF.

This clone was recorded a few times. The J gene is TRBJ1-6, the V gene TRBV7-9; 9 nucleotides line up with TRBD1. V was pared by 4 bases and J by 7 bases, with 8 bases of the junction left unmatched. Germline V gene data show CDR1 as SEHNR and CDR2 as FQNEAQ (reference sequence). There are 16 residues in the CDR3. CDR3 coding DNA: TGTGCCAGCAGCTCGCCGGACAGGGGACCGAATTCACCCCTCCACTTT. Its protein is CASSSPDRGPNSPLHF.

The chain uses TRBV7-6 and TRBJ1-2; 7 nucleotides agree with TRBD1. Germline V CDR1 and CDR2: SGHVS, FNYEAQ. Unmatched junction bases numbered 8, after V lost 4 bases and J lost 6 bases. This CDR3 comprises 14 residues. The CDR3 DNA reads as TGTGCCAGCAGCTCCAGACAGGGAGCAGATGGCTACACCTTC. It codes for CASSSRQGADGYTF.

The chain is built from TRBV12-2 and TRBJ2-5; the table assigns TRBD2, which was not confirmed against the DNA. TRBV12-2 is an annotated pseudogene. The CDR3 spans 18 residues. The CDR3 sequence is CASRWTSGGQLHQETQYF. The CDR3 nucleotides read TGTGCAAGTCGCTGGACTAGCGGGGGGCAACTACACCAAGAGACCCAGTACTTC.

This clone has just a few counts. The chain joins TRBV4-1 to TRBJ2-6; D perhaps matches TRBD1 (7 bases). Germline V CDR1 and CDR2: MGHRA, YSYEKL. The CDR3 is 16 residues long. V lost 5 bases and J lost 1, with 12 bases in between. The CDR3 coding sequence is TGCGCCAGCAGCTTGGAGGGACAGTCTGGGGCCAACGTCCTGACTTTC. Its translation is CASSLEGQSGANVLTF.

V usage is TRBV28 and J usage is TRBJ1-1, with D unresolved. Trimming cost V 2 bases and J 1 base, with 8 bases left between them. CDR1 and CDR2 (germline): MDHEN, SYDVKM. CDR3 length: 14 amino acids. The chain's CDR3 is CASSLISKNTEAFF. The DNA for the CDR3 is TGTGCCAGCAGTTTAATCAGTAAGAACACTGAAGCTTTCTTT.

The DNA of the CDR3 is TGTGCCAGCAGCTTGGGGGTGACTAGCGGCCGAAGCTCCTACAATGAGCAGTTCTTC. Encoded protein: CASSLGVTSGRSSYNEQFF. This chain links TRBV5-4 with TRBJ2-1; 9 nucleotides line up with TRBD2. CDR1 SGHNT and CDR2 YYREEE come from the germline V gene (reference sequence). The V segment lost 0 bases and the J segment 0 bases; nucleotides outside the gene matches: 10. CDR3 length equals 19 residues.

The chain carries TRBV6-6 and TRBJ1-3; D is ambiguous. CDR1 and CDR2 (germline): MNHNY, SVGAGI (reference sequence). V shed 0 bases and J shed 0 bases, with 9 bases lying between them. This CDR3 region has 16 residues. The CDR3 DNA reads TGTGCCAGCAGTTACTCGCGGCCTAGCTCTGGAAACACCATATATTTT. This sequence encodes CASSYSRPSSGNTIYF.

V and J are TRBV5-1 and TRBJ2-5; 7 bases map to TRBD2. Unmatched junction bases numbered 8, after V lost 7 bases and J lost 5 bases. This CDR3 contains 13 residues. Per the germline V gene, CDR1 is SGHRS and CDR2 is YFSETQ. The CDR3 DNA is TGCGCCAGCGTCCCTAGCGGCGGGGAGACCCAGTACTTC. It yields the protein CASVPSGGETQYF.

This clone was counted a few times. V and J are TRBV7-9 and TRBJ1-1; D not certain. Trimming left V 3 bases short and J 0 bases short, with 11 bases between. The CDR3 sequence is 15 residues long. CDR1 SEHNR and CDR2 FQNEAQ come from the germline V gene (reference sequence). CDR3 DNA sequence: TGTGCCAGCAGCTTTTGGACGGGGATGAACACTGAAGCTTTCTTT. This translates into CASSFWTGMNTEAFF.

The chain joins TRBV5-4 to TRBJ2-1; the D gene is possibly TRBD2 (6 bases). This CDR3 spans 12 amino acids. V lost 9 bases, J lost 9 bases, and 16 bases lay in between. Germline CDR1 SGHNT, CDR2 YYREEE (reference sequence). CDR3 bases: TGTGCCACAACTGTCTCCGGGGGTGAGCAGTTCTTC. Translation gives CATTVSGGEQFF.